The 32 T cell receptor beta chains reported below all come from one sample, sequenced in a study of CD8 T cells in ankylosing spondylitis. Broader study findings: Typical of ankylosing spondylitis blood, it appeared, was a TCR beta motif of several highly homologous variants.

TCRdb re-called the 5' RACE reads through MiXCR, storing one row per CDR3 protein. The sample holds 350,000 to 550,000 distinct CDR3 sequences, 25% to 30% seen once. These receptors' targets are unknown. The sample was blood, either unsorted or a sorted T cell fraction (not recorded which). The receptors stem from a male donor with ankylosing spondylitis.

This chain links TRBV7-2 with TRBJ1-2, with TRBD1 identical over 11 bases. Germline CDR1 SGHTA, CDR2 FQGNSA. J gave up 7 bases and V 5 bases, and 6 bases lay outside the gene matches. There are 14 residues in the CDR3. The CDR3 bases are TGTGCCAGCAGCGCCGTCGGGACAGGGGGTGGCTACACCTTC. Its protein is CASSAVGTGGGYTF.

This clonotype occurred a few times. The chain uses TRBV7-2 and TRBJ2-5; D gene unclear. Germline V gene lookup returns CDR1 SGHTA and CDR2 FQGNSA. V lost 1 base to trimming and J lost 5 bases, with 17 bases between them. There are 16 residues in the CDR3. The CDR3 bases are TGTGCCAGCAGCTTAGTATGGCGTACCGCATCCGAGACCCAGTACTTC. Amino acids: CASSLVWRTASETQYF.

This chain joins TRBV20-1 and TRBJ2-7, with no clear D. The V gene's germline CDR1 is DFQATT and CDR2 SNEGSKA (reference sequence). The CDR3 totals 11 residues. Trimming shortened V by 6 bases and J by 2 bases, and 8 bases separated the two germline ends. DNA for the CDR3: TGCAGTGCAAGTGGCCCCTACGAGCAGTACGTC. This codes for CSASGPYEQYV.

The CDR3 protein is CASSLSGIAKNIQYF. The CDR3 region has the DNA TGTGCCAGCAGCTTGTCAGGGATAGCCAAAAACATTCAGTACTTC. The chain combines TRBV7-8 with TRBJ2-4, with a tentative D call TRBD1 (5 bases). V dropped 3 bases and J dropped 0 bases, with 9 bases sitting between them. Germline V lookup: CDR1 SGHVS, CDR2 FQNEAQ. The CDR3 totals 15 residues. The complete variable domain, with remaining parts taken from reference TRBV7-8 and TRBJ2-4, reads GAGVSQSPRYKVAKRGQDVALRCDPISGHVSLFWYQQALGQGPEFLTYFQNEAQLDKSGLPSDRFFAERPEGSVSTLKIQRTQQEDSAVYLCASSLSGIAKNIQYFGAGTRLSVL.

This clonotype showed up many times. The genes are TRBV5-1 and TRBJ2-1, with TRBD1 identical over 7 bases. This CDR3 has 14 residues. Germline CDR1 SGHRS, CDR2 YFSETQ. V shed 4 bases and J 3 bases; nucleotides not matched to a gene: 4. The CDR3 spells CASSPRDSYNEQFF. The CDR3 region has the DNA TGCGCCAGCAGCCCACGGGACAGCTACAATGAGCAGTTCTTC.

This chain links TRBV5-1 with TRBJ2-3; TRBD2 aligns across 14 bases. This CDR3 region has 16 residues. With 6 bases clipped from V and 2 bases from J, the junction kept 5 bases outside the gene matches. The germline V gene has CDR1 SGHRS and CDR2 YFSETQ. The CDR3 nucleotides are TGCGCCAGCAACCCGGGACTAGCGGGAGACACAGATACGCAGTATTTT. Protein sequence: CASNPGLAGDTDTQYF.

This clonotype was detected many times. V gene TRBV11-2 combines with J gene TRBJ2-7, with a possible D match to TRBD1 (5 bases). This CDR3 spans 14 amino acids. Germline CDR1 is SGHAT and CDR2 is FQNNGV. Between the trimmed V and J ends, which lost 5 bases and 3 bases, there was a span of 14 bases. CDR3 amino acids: CASSLSRAGYEQYF. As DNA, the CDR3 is TGTGCCAGCAGCCTCTCCAGGGCAGGCTACGAGCAGTACTTC. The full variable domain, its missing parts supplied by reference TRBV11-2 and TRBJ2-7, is EAGVAQSPRYKIIEKRQSVAFWCNPISGHATLYWYQQILGQGPKLLIQFQNNGVVDDSQLPKDRFSAERLKGVDSTLKIQPAKLEDSAVYLCASSLSRAGYEQYFGPGTRLTVT.

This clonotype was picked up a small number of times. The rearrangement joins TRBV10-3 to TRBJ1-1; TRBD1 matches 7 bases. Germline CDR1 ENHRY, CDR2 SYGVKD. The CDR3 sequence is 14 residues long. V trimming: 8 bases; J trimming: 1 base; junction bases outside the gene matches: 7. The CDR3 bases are TGTGCCATCCGACCAGGGGGGCAGAACACTGAAGCTTTCTTT. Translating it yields CAIRPGGQNTEAFF.

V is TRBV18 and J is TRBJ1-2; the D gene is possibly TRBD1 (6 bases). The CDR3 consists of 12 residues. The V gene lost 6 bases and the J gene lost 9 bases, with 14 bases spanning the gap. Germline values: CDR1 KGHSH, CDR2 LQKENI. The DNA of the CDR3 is TGTGCCAGCTCGCAAGAGCAGGGGAGCTACACCTTC. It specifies CASSQEQGSYTF. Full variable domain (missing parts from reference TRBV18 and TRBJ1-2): NAGVMQNPRHLVRRRGQEARLRCSPMKGHSHVYWYRQLPEEGLKFMVYLQKENIIDESGMPKERFSAEFPKEGPSILRIQQVVRGDSAAYFCASSQEQGSYTFGSGTRLTVV.

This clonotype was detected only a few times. CDR3 in DNA: TGTGCCAGCAGCTCGGGACTAGCGGACTATAGCACAGATACGCAGTATTTT. Its protein is CASSSGLADYSTDTQYF. The chain joins TRBV4-2 to TRBJ2-3, with 11 bases matching TRBD2. Germline V lookup: CDR1 LGHNA, CDR2 YNFKEQ. V trimming: 5 bases; J trimming: 0 bases; junction bases outside the gene matches: 7. This CDR3 spans 17 amino acids.

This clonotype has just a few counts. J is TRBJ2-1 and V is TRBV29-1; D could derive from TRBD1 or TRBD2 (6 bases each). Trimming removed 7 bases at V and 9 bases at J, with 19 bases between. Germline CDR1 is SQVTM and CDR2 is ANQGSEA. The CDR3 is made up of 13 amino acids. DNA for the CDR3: TGCAGCGAATCCCGAGGGGGGAATGGTGAGCAGTTCTTC. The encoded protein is CSESRGGNGEQFF.

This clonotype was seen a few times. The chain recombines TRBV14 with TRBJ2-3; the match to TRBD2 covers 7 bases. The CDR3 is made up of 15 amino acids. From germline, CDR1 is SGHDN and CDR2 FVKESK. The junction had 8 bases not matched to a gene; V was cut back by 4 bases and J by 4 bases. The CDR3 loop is CASSPSRERADTQYF. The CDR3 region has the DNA TGTGCCAGCAGCCCCTCGCGGGAGAGAGCAGATACGCAGTATTTT.

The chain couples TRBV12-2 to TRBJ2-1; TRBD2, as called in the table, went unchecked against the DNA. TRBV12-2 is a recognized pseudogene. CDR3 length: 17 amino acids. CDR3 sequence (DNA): TGTGCAAGTCGCTTACCACCAACGGGGCAGCGGGAGACTGAGCAGTTCTTC. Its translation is CASRLPPTGQRETEQFF.

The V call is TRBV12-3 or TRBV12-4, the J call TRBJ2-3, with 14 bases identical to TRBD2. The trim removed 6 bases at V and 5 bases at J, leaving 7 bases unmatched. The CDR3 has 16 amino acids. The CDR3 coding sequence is TGTGCCAGCAGCCGACGACTAGCGGGAGGGGTAGATACGCAGTATTTT. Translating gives CASSRRLAGGVDTQYF.

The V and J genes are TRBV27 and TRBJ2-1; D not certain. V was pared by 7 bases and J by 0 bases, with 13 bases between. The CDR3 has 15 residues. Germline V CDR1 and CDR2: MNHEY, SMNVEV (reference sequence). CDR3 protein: CASNNIRSSYNEQFF. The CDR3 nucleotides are TGTGCCAGCAACAACATCAGAAGCTCCTACAATGAGCAGTTCTTC.

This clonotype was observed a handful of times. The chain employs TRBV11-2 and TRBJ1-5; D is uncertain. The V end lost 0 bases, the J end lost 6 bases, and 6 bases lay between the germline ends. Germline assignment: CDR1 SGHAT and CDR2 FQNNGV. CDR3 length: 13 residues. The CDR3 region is CASSLDGIQPQHF. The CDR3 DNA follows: TGTGCCAGCAGCTTAGACGGGATTCAGCCCCAGCATTTT.

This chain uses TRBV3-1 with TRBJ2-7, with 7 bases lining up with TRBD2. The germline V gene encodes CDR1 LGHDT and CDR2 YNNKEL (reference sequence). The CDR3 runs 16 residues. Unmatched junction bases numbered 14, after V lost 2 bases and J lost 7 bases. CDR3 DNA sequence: TGTGCCAGCAGCCAACCTAGCGGCAGAGAGACTGGGGAGCAGTACTTC. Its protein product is CASSQPSGRETGEQYF.

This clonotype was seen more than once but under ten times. The CDR3 loop is CAWSGAGGYYEQYF. In nucleotides, the CDR3 is TGTGCCTGGAGTGGAGCGGGAGGATACTACGAGCAGTACTTC. The chain employs TRBV30 and TRBJ2-7, with TRBD2 identical over 9 bases. The CDR3 sequence is 14 residues long. Germline V gene sequence: CDR1 GTSNPN, CDR2 SVGIG (reference sequence). The V and J ends lost 1 base and 3 bases, in that order; junction bases with no gene match: 4.

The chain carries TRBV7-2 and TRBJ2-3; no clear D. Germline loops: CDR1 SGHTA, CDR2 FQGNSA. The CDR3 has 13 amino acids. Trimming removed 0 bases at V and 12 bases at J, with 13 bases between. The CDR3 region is CASSLAVGPLQYF. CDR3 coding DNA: TGTGCCAGCAGCTTAGCCGTCGGTCCTCTCCAGTATTTT.

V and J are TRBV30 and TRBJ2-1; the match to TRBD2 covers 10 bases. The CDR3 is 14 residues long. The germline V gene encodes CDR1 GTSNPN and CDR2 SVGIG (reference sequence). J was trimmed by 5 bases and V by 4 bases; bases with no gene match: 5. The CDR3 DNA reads TGTGCCTGGACGAGCGGGAGGGCCCACAATGAGCAGTTCTTC. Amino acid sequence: CAWTSGRAHNEQFF. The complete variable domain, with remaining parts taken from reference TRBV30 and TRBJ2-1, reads SQTIHQWPATLVQPVGSPLSLECTVEGTSNPNLYWYRQAAGRGLQLLFYSVGIGQISSEVPQNLSASRPQDRQFILSSKKLLLSDSGFYLCAWTSGRAHNEQFFGPGTRLTVL.

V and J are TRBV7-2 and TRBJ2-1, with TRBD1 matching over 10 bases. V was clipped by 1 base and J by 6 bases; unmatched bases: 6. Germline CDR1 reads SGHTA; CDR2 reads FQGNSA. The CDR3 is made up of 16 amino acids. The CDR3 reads CASSLVSGQGSNEQFF. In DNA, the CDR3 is TGTGCCAGCAGCTTAGTATCGGGACAGGGGTCCAATGAGCAGTTCTTC.

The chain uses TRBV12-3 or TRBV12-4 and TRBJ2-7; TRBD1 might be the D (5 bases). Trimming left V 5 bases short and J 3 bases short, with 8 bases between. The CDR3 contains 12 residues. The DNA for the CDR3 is TGTGCCAGCAGTGCAGGGTACTACGAGCAGTACTTC. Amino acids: CASSAGYYEQYF.

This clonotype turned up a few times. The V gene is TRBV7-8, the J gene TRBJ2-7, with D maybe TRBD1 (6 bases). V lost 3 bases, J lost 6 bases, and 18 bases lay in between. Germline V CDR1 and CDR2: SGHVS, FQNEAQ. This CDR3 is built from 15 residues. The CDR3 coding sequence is TGTGCCAGCAGCTTTGACACCAGGGGTTCTGGCGAGCAGTACTTC. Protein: CASSFDTRGSGEQYF.

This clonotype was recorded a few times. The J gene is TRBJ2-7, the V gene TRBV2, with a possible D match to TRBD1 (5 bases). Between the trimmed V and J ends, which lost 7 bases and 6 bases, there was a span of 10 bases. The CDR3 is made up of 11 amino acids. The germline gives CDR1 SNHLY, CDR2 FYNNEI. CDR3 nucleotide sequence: TGTGCCAGCATGTCCCAGGGCGAGCAGTACTTC. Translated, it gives CASMSQGEQYF.

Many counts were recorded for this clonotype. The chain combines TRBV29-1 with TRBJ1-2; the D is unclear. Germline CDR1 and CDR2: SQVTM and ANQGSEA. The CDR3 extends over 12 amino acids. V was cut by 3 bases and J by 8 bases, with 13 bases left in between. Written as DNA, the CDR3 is TGCAGCGTTGAGCCATTGAAGGGAGGCTACACCTTC. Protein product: CSVEPLKGGYTF.

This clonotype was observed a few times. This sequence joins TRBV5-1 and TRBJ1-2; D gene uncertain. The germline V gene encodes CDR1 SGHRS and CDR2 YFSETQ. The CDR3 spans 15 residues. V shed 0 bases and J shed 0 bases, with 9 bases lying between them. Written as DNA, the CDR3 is TGCGCCAGCAGCTTGGGAGGGCTCTCTAACTATGGCTACACCTTC. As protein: CASSLGGLSNYGYTF.

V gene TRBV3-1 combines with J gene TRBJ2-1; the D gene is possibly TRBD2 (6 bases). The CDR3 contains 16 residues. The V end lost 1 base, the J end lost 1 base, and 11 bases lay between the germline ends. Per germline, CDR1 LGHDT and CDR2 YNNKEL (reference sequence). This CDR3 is CASSQVAGRSYNEQFF. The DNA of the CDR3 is TGTGCCAGCAGCCAAGTAGCAGGGAGGTCCTACAATGAGCAGTTCTTC.

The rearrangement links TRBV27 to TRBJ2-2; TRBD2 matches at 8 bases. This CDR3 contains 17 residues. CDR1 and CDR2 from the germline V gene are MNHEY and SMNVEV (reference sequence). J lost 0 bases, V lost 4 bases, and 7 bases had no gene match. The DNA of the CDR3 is TGTGCCAGCAGTTCCCCCGCGGGAGGTACGAACACCGGGGAGCTGTTTTTT. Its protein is CASSSPAGGTNTGELFF.

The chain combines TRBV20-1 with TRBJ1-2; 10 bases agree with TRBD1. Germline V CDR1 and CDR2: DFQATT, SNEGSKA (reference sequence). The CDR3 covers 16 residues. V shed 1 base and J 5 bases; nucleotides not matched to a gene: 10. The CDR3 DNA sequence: TGCAGTGCTAGAGGGGGACAGGGGCAACCCCTTTATGGCTACACCTTC. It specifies CSARGGQGQPLYGYTF.

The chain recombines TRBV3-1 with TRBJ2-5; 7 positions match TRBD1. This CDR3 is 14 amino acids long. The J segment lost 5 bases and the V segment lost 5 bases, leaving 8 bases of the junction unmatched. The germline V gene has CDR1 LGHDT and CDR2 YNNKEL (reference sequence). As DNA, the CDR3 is TGTGCCAGCAGCTTTAATTACAGGGGTGAGACCCAGTACTTC. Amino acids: CASSFNYRGETQYF.

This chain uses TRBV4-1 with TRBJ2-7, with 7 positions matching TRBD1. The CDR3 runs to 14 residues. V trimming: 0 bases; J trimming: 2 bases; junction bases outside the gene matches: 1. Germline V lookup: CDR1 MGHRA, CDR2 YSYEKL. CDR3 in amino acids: CASSQEDRAYEQYV. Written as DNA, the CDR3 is TGCGCCAGCAGCCAAGAAGACAGGGCCTACGAGCAGTACGTC.

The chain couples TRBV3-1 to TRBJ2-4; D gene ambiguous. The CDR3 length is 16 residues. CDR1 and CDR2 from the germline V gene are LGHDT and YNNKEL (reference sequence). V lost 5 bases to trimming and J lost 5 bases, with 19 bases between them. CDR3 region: CASSSIVTRWQNIQYF. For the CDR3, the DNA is TGTGCCAGCAGCTCCATAGTCACGAGGTGGCAAAACATTCAGTACTTC.